This entry features one TCR beta chain sequence. Its antigen is currently unknown. These data come from a study of cytomegalovirus exposure and HLA in healthy donors. Study at large: Unique TCRs numbering around 80 million, obtained from HLA-typed donors, made up an early data release. Overall study findings and caveats: Follow-up analysis seemed to connect common viral pathogens with several of the most significant clusters identified.

The CDR3 consists of 14 residues. V lost 5 bases to trimming and J lost 0 bases, with 9 bases between them. Per the germline V gene, CDR1 is SGHNT and CDR2 is YYREEE (reference sequence). The PCR made use of 60 Vbeta and 13 Jbeta primers. Sequenced by immunoSEQ multiplex PCR; TCRdb stores in-frame clones only, minus some. The sample has roughly 100,000 clones; roughly 77% are singletons. The V gene is TRBV5-4, the J gene TRBJ1-3; D is perhaps TRBD1 (6 bases). The TCR originated in a human donor in good health. The sample comprised PBMCs. The CDR3 is CASSDRSSGNTIYF. CDR3 nucleotides: TGTGCCAGCAGTGACAGGAGCTCTGGAAACACCATATATTTT.